The 2 T cell receptor beta chains in this list originate from one sample, sequenced in a study of T cells in Graves' hyperthyroidism and ophthalmopathy. Amplification yielded TCR beta CDR3 regions, with RNA transcripts as the source. A first-round RT-PCR of the TCR CDR3 used the HTBI primer set. TCRdb re-derived calls from the multiplex PCR reads in MiXCR, one entry per CDR3 protein. The sample shows fewer than 600,000 distinct CDR3 sequences, less than 15% of them seen only once. The sequencing input was blood. The receptors originated from a woman in her 40s with Graves' hyperthyroidism.

In its sample, this clonotype was seen many times. The rearrangement links TRBV18 to TRBJ2-7; TRBD1 matches 7 bases. Germline V gene sequence: CDR1 KGHSH, CDR2 LQKENI. The CDR3 is 14 amino acids. J lost 5 bases, V lost 2 bases, and 6 bases had no gene match. CDR3 DNA sequence: TGTGCCAGCTCACCAGGGCAGGGGGTCGACGAGCAGTACTTC. Translating gives CASSPGQGVDEQYF.

This clonotype was picked up many times. CDR3 residues: CASSSGLAMSTDTQYF. The CDR3 DNA sequence: TGTGCCAGCAGCTCCGGACTAGCGATGAGCACAGATACGCAGTATTTT. The V call is TRBV7-8, the J call TRBJ2-3, with 9 bases matching TRBD2. Germline values: CDR1 SGHVS, CDR2 FQNEAQ. With V trimmed by 4 bases and J by 0 bases, 5 bases remained unmatched. This CDR3 comprises 16 residues.